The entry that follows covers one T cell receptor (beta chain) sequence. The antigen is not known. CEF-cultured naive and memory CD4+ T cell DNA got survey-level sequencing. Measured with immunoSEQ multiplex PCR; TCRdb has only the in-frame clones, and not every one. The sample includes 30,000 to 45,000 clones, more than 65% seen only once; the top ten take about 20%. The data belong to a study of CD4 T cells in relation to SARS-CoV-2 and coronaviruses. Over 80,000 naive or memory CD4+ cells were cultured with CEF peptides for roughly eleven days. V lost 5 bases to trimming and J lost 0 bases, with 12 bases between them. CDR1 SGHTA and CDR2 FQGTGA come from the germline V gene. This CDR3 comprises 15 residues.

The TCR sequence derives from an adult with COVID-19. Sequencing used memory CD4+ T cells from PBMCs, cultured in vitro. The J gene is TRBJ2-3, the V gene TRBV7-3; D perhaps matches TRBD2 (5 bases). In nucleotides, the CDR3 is TGTGCCAGCAGCCCGCACCCTAGCAGCACAGATACGCAGTATTTT. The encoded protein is CASSPHPSSTDTQYF.